This T cell receptor beta chain was profiled in a study of siplizumab effects on memory and regulatory T cells. It was 10^5 or so TCR templates that were assayed per sample. Sequenced by immunoSEQ multiplex PCR; TCRdb stores in-frame clones only, minus some. The data contain approximately 84,000 clones, 95% of them singletons. Of note for this clone: Its antigen is as yet unknown.

This CDR3 has 14 residues. CDR1 is SGHDT and CDR2 is YYEEEE in the germline V gene. Trimming removed 4 bases at V and 6 bases at J, with 17 bases between. General study points: A naive or memory phenotype could not be assigned to roughly 80-97% of the proliferating CD4+ or CD8+ clones. Contribution to the alloresponse seemed major for naive T cells, which also seemed more diverse than memory cells. Unstimulated subset assignment was obtained for only a minor fraction of alloreactive clones.

Sequencing was carried out using CD8+ T cells sorted from blood. The sequence derives from a human donor in good health. The chain joins TRBV5-6 to TRBJ2-7; D possibly matches TRBD1 or TRBD2 (5 bases each). The CDR3 spells CASSQVDYGAEQYF. The CDR3, as DNA: TGTGCCAGCAGCCAAGTTGACTATGGGGCCGAGCAGTACTTC.